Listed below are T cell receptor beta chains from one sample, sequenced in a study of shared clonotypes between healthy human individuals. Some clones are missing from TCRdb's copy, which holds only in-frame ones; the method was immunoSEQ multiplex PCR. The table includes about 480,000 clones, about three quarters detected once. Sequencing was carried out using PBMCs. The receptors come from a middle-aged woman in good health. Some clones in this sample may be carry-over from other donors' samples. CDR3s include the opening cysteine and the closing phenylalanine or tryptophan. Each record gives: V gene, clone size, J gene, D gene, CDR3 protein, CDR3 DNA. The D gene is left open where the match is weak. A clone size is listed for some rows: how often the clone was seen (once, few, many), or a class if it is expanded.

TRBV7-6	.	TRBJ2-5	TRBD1	CASSFTGDQETQYF	TGTGCCAGCAGCTTCACAGGGGACCAAGAGACCCAGTACTTC
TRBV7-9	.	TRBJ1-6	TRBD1	CASSARDSLGSPPLHF	TGTGCCAGCAGCGCGCGGGACAGCCTTGGATCACCACCCCTCCACTTT
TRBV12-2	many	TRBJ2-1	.	CASRCRLAGYEQFF	TGTGCAAGTCGCTGCCGACTAGCGGGCTATGAGCAGTTCTTC
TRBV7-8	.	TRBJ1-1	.	CASSLYLSMNTEAFF	TGTGCCAGCAGCTTATACCTATCCATGAACACTGAAGCTTTCTTT
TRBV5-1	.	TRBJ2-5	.	CASSSTGTLETETQYF	TGCGCCAGCAGCTCGACCGGGACACTCGAGACCGAGACCCAGTACTTC
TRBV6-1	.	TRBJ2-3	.	CASSEGTDTQYF	TGTGCCAGCAGTGAGGGTACAGATACGCAGTATTTT
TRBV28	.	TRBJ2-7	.	CASSRTRAGEQYF	TGTGCCAGCAGCCGCACTAGGGCGGGCGAGCAGTACTTC
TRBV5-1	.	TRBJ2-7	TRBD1	CASSLGTGGYEQYF	TGCGCCAGCAGCTTGGGGACAGGAGGCTACGAGCAGTACTTC
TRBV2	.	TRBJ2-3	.	CACLFALTDTQYF	TGTGCCTGCCTTTTTGCCCTCACAGATACGCAGTATTTT
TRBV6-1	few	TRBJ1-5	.	CASSDQVEGFQPQHF	TGTGCCAGCAGTGATCAGGTGGAGGGGTTTCAGCCCCAGCATTTT
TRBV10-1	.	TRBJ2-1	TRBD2	CASSESWGEGYNEQFF	TGCGCCAGCAGTGAGTCCTGGGGGGAGGGCTACAATGAGCAGTTCTTC
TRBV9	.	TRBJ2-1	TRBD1	CASSVVGTANEQFF	TGTGCCAGCAGCGTAGTAGGGACAGCCAATGAGCAGTTCTTC
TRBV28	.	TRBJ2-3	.	CASSEEGNTQYF	TGTGCCAGCAGCGAGGAGGGGAATACGCAGTATTTT
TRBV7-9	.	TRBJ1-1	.	CASSSDIGVAFF	TGTGCCAGCAGCTCAGATATAGGGGTAGCTTTCTTT
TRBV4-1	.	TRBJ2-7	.	CASSPKGVLVEQYF	TGCGCCAGCAGCCCAAAAGGGGTTTTGGTAGAGCAGTACTTC
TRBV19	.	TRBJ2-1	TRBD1	CASSIVNHRGSSYNEQFF	TGTGCCAGTAGTATAGTCAACCACAGGGGAAGCTCCTACAATGAGCAGTTCTTC
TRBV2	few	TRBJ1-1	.	CASSKENTEAFF	TGTGCCAGCAGCAAGGAGAACACTGAAGCTTTCTTT
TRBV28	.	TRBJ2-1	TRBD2	CASSFSSGIYNEQFF	TGTGCCAGCAGTTTTTCTAGCGGGATCTACAATGAGCAGTTCTTC
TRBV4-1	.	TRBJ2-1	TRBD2	CASSQGTSGSNEQFF	TGCGCCAGCAGCCAAGGGACTAGCGGGAGCAATGAGCAGTTCTTC
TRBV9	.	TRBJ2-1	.	CANSVGVNNEQFF	TGCGCCAACAGCGTAGGCGTCAACAATGAGCAGTTCTTC
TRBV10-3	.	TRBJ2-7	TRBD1	CAINPGQGYEQYF	TGTGCCATCAATCCGGGACAGGGGTACGAGCAGTACTTC
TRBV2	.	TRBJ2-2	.	CASSGRGGGELFF	TGTGCCAGCAGTGGTCGGGGTGGCGGGGAGCTGTTTTTT
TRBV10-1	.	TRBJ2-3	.	CASSELRGPDTQYF	TGCGCCAGCAGTGAGTTGAGGGGCCCAGATACGCAGTATTTT
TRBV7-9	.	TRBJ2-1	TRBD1	CASSPVTGTGWLEQFF	TGTGCCAGCAGCCCGGTGACAGGGACGGGGTGGCTTGAGCAGTTCTTC
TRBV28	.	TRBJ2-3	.	CASSSGTDTQYF	TGTGCCAGCAGTTCAGGAACAGATACGCAGTATTTT
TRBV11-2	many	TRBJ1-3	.	CASSKEVSGTPLYF	TGTGCCAGCAGTAAAGAAGTATCCGGGACGCCGCTATATTTT
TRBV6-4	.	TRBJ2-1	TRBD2	CASSRVVLAGGRNEQFF	TGTGCCAGCAGTCGGGTTGTGCTAGCGGGAGGCCGAAATGAGCAGTTCTTC
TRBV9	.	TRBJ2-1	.	CASSVADRREQFF	TGTGCCAGCAGCGTAGCTGACAGGCGGGAGCAGTTCTTC
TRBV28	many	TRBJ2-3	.	CASSLRDLGTDTQYF	TGTGCCAGCAGTTTGAGGGATTTGGGGACAGATACGCAGTATTTT
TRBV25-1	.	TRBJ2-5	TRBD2	CASSGGALGETQYF	TGTGCCAGCAGCGGGGGGGCGCTTGGGGAGACCCAGTACTTC
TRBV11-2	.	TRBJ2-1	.	CASSLGDSIYNEQFF	TGTGCCAGCAGCTTGGGGGACTCGATCTACAATGAGCAGTTCTTC
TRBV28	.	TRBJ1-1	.	CAITSPAFEAFF	TGTGCCATTACTTCGCCGGCTTTTGAAGCTTTCTTT
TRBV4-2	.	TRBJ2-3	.	CASSPNRLGVADTQYF	TGTGCCAGCAGCCCGAATCGACTAGGGGTTGCGGATACGCAGTATTTT
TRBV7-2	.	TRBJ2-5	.	CASSFGLAAETQYF	TGTGCCAGCAGCTTCGGGCTAGCCGCGGAGACCCAGTACTTC
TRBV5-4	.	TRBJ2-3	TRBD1	CASSLEGQSTDTQYF	TGTGCCAGCAGCTTGGAGGGACAGTCCACAGATACGCAGTATTTT
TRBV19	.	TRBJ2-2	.	CASTGELFF	TGTGCCAGTACAGGGGAGCTGTTTTTT
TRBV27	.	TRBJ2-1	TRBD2	CASSKTRLAGSYNEQFF	TGTGCCAGCAGCAAAACCCGACTAGCGGGTTCCTACAATGAGCAGTTCTTC
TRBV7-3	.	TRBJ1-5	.	CASSLFKYKNSNQPQHF	TGTGCCAGCAGCTTATTTAAGTATAAAAACAGCAATCAGCCCCAGCATTTT
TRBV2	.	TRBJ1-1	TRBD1	CASSGGTGANTEAFF	TGTGCCAGCAGTGGGGGGACAGGGGCGAACACTGAAGCTTTCTTT
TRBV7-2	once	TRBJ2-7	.	CASSSVAEAYEQYF	TGTGCCAGCAGCTCCGTAGCGGAAGCCTACGAGCAGTACTTC
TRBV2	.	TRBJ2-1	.	CASSRRVSSYNEQFF	TGTGCCAGCAGCCGCAGAGTTAGCTCCTACAATGAGCAGTTCTTC
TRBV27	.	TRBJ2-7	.	CASSEGATSQYF	TGTGCCAGCAGTGAAGGGGCTACGTCGCAGTACTTC
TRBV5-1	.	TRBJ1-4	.	CASSLGTGEEKLFF	TGCGCCAGCAGCCTCGGGACGGGTGAGGAAAAACTGTTTTTT
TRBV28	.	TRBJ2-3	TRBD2	CASRRTSGGQADTQYF	TGTGCCAGCAGGCGGACTAGCGGAGGGCAGGCAGATACGCAGTATTTT
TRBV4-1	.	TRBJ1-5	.	CASSQGVGSNQPQHF	TGCGCCAGCAGCCAAGGGGTGGGGAGCAATCAGCCCCAGCATTTT
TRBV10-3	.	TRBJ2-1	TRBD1	CARGGRGLSYNEQFF	TGTGCGCGAGGGGGCCGCGGACTGTCCTACAATGAGCAGTTCTTC
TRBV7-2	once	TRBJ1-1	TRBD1	CASSLKGARTEAFF	TGTGCCAGCAGCTTAAAGGGGGCGCGGACTGAAGCTTTCTTT
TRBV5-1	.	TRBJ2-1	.	CASSSGAGTYNEQFF	TGCGCCAGCAGCTCTGGAGCGGGTACCTACAATGAGCAGTTCTTC
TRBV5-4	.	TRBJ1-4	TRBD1	CASSLDGDSSTSKLFF	TGTGCCAGCAGCTTGGATGGGGACAGCTCGACCTCAAAACTGTTTTTT
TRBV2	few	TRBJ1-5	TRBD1	CASRGGQHSNQPQHF	TGTGCCAGCAGGGGGGGACAGCATAGCAATCAGCCCCAGCATTTT
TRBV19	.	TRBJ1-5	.	CASSIHGPLVNQPQHF	TGTGCCAGTAGTATCCATGGACCGTTAGTCAATCAGCCCCAGCATTTT
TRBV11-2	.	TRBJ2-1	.	CASSAGLVNGNEQFF	TGTGCCAGCAGCGCGGGCTTAGTGAACGGGAACGAGCAGTTCTTC
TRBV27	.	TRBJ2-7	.	CASSLSLAALSYEQYF	TGTGCCAGCAGTTTATCTTTAGCAGCCCTGTCCTACGAGCAGTACTTC
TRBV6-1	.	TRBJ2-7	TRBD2	CASTTSGDSYEQYF	TGTGCCAGCACCACTAGCGGGGACTCCTACGAGCAGTACTTC
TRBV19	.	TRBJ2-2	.	CASSIDRNTGELFF	TGTGCCAGTAGTATAGATCGTAACACCGGGGAGCTGTTTTTT
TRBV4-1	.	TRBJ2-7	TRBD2	CASSQAGTSDYEQYF	TGCGCCAGCAGCCAGGCCGGGACTAGCGACTACGAGCAGTACTTC
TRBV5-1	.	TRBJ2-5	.	CASIGGERETQYF	TGCGCCAGCATAGGGGGAGAGCGGGAGACCCAGTACTTC
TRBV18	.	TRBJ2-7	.	CASSPSARAGSYEQYF	TGTGCCAGCTCACCATCGGCACGGGCCGGGTCCTACGAGCAGTACTTC